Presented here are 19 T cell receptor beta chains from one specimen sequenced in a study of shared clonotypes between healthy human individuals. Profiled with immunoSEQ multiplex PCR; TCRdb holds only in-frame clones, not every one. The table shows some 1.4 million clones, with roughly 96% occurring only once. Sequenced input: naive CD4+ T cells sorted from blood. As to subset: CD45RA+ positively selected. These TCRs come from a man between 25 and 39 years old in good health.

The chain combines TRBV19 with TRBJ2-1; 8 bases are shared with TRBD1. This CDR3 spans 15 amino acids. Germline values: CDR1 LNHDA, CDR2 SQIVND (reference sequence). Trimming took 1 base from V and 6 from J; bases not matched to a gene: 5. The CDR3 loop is CASSIGGTGTNEQFF. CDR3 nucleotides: TGTGCCAGTAGTATAGGCGGGACAGGTACCAATGAGCAGTTCTTC.

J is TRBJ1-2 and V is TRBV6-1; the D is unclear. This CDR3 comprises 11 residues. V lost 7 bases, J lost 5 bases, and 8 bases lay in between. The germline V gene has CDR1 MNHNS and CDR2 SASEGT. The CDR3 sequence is CASTPAYGYTF. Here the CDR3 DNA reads TGTGCCAGCACTCCGGCTTATGGCTACACCTTC.

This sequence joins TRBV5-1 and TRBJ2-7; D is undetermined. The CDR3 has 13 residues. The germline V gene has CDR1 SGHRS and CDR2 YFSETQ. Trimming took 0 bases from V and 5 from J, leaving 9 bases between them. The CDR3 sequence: CASSLEAVDEQYF. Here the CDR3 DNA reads TGCGCCAGCAGCTTGGAGGCCGTGGACGAGCAGTACTTC.

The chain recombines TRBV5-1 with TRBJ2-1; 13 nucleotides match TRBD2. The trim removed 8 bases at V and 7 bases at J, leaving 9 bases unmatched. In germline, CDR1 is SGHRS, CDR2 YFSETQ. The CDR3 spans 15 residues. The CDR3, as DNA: TGCGCCAGTAGGACCGGGACTAGCGGGACGAATGAGCAGTTCTTC. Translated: CASRTGTSGTNEQFF.

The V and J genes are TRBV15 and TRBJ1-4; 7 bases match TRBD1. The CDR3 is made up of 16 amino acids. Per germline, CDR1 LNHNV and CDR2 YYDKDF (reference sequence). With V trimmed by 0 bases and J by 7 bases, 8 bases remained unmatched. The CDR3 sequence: CATSREEGARGEKLFF. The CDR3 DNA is TGTGCCACCAGCAGAGAGGAGGGGGCGCGGGGTGAAAAACTGTTTTTT.

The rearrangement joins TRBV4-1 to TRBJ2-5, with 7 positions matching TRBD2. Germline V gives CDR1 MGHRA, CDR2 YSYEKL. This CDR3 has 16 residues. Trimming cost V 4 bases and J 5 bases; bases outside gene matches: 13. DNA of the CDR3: TGCGCCAGCAGCCTCATCGGGGGAGGGCCCGGGGAGACCCAGTACTTC. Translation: CASSLIGGGPGETQYF.

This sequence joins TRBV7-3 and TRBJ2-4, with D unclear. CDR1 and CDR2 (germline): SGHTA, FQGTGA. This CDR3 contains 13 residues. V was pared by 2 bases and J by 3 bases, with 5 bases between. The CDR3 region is CASSLGYKNIQYF. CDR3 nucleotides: TGTGCCAGCAGCTTAGGATACAAAAACATTCAGTACTTC. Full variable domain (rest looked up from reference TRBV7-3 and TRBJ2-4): GAGVSQTPSNKVTEKGKYVELRCDPISGHTALYWYRQSLGQGPEFLIYFQGTGAADDSGLPNDRFFAVRPEGSVSTLKIQRTERGDSAVYLCASSLGYKNIQYFGAGTRLSVL.

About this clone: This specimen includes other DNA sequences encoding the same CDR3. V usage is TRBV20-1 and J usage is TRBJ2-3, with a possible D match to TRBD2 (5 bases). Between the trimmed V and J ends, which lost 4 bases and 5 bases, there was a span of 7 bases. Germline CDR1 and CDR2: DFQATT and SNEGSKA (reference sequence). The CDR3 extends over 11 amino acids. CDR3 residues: CSANRGDTQYF. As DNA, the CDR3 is TGCAGTGCTAATCGGGGAGATACGCAGTATTTT.

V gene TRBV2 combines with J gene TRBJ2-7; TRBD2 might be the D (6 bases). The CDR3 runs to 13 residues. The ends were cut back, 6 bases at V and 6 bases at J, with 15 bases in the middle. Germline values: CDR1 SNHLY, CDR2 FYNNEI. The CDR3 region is CASRPGEVGEQYF. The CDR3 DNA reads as TGTGCCAGCAGGCCGGGAGAGGTCGGCGAGCAGTACTTC.

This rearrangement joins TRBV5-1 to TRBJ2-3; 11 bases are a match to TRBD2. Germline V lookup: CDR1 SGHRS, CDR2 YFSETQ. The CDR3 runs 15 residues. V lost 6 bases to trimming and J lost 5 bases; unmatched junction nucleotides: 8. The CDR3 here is CASKPLAGVGDTQYF. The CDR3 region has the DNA TGCGCCAGCAAACCACTAGCGGGAGTGGGAGATACGCAGTATTTT.

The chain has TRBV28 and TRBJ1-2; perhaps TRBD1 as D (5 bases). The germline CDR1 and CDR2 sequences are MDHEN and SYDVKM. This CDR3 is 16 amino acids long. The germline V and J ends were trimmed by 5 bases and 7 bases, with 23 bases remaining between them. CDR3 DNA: TGTGCCAGCAGTCTGATGGGAGCAGGGTTCAGCGGTGGCTACACCTTC. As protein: CASSLMGAGFSGGYTF.

The CDR3 reads CASSLRQGAEEKLFF. The CDR3 nucleotides are TGTGCCAGCAGCTTACGACAGGGGGCGGAGGAAAAACTGTTTTTT. The gene calls are TRBV7-6 and TRBJ1-4, with 10 bases that match TRBD1. V shed 2 bases, J shed 8 bases, and the junction held 5 bases outside the gene matches. Germline V gene sequence: CDR1 SGHVS, CDR2 FNYEAQ. CDR3 length: 15 amino acids.

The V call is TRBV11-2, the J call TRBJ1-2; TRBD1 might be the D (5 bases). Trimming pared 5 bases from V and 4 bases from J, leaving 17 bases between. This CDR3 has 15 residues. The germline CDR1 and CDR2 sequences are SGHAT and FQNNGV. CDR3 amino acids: CASSPARAGIYGYTF. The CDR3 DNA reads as TGTGCCAGCAGCCCCGCCCGGGCAGGGATCTATGGCTACACCTTC.

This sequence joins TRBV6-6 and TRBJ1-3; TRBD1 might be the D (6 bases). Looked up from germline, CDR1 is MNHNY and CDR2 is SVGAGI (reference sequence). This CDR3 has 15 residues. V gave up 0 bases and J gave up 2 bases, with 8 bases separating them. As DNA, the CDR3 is TGTGCCAGCAGTTACTCGAGGACAGCTGGAAACACCATATATTTT. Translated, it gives CASSYSRTAGNTIYF.

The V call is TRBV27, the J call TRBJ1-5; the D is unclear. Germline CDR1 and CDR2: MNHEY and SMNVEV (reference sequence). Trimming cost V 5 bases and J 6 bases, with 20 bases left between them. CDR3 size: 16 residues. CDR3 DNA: TGTGCCAGCAGTCCTACGATGACCGCGACAAGTCAGCCCCAGCATTTT. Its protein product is CASSPTMTATSQPQHF.

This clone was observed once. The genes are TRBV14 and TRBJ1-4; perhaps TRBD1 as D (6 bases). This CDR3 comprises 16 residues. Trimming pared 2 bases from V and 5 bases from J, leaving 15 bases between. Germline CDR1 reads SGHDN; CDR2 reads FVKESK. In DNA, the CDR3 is TGTGCCAGCAGCCAACGAAGGGGGGGTATAAATGAAAAACTGTTTTTT. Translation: CASSQRRGGINEKLFF.

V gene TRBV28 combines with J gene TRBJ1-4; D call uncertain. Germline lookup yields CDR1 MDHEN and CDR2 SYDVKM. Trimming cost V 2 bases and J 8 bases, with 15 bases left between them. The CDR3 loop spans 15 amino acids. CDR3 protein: CASSLGRSWREKLFF. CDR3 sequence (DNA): TGTGCCAGCAGTTTAGGGCGCTCCTGGCGGGAAAAACTGTTTTTT.

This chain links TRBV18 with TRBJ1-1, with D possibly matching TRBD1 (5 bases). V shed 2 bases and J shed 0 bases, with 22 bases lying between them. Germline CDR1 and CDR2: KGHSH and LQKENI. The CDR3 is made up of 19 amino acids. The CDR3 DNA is TGTGCCAGCTCACCAAAGTTGGTCACAGCCCGGGGGATGAACACTGAAGCTTTCTTT. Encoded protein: CASSPKLVTARGMNTEAFF.

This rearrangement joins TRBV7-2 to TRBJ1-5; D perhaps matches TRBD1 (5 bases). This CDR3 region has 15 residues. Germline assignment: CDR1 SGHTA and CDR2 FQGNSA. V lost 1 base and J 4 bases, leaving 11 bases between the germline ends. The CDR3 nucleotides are TGTGCCAGCAGCTTAGGCCCGGCAGGGAATCAGCCCCAGCATTTT. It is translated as CASSLGPAGNQPQHF.